What follows is one TCR beta chain and its context. The CDR3 contains 15 residues. Deletions cut 5 bases from V and 0 bases from J, with 15 bases between. The germline V gene encodes CDR1 SQVTM and CDR2 ANQGSEA. The sample belongs to a study of CD8+ T cells in alopecia areata. Reverse transcription of extracted RNA yielded cDNA, which provided the sequencing template. TCRdb's copy holds only in-frame clones and misses some; the assay was immunoSEQ multiplex PCR. The sample has over 150,000 clones, 56% seen once. The sample consisted of CD8+ T cells sorted from blood. The rearrangement joins TRBV29-1 to TRBJ2-3, with D possibly being TRBD2 (6 bases). This sequence originates from a human donor in good health. CDR3 protein: CSVSGGLTSTDTQYF. The CDR3 nucleotides read TGCAGCGTTTCCGGGGGACTTACAAGCACAGATACGCAGTATTTT.